The 23 T cell receptor beta chains reported below all come from one sample, sequenced in a study of T cell clones after liver transplantation. TCRdb's copy holds only in-frame clones and misses some; the assay was immunoSEQ multiplex PCR. The data contain roughly 15,000 clones, approximately 82% of them singletons. Specimen: CD8+ T cells from blood, collected approximately 43 months after liver transplant. The receptors come from a human patient who received a liver transplant. Some T cells may arise from the graft donor.

This chain links TRBV7-3 with TRBJ2-1, with 15 bases fitting TRBD2. CDR1 SGHTA and CDR2 FQGTGA come from the germline V gene. Trimming cost V 5 bases and J 8 bases; bases outside gene matches: 7. This CDR3 spans 16 amino acids. The DNA of the CDR3 is TGTGCCAGCAGCCCCGGACTAGCGGGGGGGCCCTATGAGCAGTTCTTC. Its protein is CASSPGLAGGPYEQFF.

The chain links TRBV10-3 to TRBJ1-2; the D is unclear. The V and J ends lost 3 bases and 2 bases respectively, with 4 bases between them. This CDR3 region has 12 residues. Germline V gene lookup returns CDR1 ENHRY and CDR2 SYGVKD. The CDR3 reads CAISEGNYGYTF. CDR3 in DNA: TGTGCCATCAGTGAAGGGAACTATGGCTACACCTTC.

The chain employs TRBV5-6 and TRBJ2-3; the D gene is possibly TRBD2 (5 bases). V gave up 2 bases and J gave up 2 bases, with 9 bases separating them. Germline values: CDR1 SGHDT, CDR2 YYEEEE. The CDR3 sequence is 14 residues long. CDR3 residues: CASSLGRVTDTQYF. For the CDR3, the DNA is TGTGCCAGCAGCTTAGGGCGGGTCACAGATACGCAGTATTTT.

The chain joins TRBV15 to TRBJ1-2; a weak D match, TRBD1 (5 bases). The V end was cut by 5 bases, the J end by 4 bases, with 14 bases between. This CDR3 has 14 residues. CDR1 LNHNV and CDR2 YYDKDF come from the germline V gene (reference sequence). CDR3 in amino acids: CATSELRGSYGYTF. Written as DNA, the CDR3 is TGTGCCACCAGCGAACTGCGGGGGAGCTATGGCTACACCTTC.

The chain employs TRBV4-1 and TRBJ2-7, with TRBD1 matching over 8 bases. Per germline, CDR1 MGHRA and CDR2 YSYEKL. The CDR3 totals 16 residues. Trimming took 1 base from V and 0 from J; bases not matched to a gene: 5. The CDR3 region is CASSQASDRVSYEQYF. In DNA form, the CDR3 reads TGCGCCAGCAGCCAAGCCTCGGACAGGGTCTCCTACGAGCAGTACTTC.

J is TRBJ1-2 and V is TRBV28; the D gene is possibly TRBD1 (6 bases). The V gene lost 2 bases and the J gene lost 4 bases, with 14 bases spanning the gap. This CDR3 contains 15 residues. CDR1 is MDHEN and CDR2 is SYDVKM in the germline V gene. The CDR3 is CASSLLGTIGYGYTF. CDR3 DNA: TGTGCCAGCAGTTTACTCGGGACAATCGGCTATGGCTACACCTTC.

This clone appeared a single time. The chain carries TRBV5-4 and TRBJ1-2; 8 nucleotides align to TRBD1. CDR3 size: 14 residues. V gave up 0 bases and J gave up 6 bases; unmatched junction bases: 4. Germline V lookup: CDR1 SGHNT, CDR2 YYREEE (reference sequence). The CDR3 sequence: CASSLEDRVDGYTF. CDR3 coding DNA: TGTGCCAGCAGCTTGGAGGACAGGGTCGATGGCTACACCTTC.

In its sample, this clone is medium-sized. The chain combines TRBV28 with TRBJ2-7; D possibly uses TRBD1 or TRBD2 (6 bases each). This CDR3 has 14 amino acids. Looked up from germline, CDR1 is MDHEN and CDR2 is SYDVKM. Trimming took 5 bases from V and 6 from J, leaving 17 bases between them. The CDR3 bases are TGTGCCAGCAGTCTCCAGGACGGGGGCGGCGAGCAGTACTTC. Encoded protein: CASSLQDGGGEQYF.

This sequence joins TRBV28 and TRBJ1-5; D uncertain. The germline V gene encodes CDR1 MDHEN and CDR2 SYDVKM. Trimming left V 2 bases short and J 6 bases short, with 2 bases between. The length of the CDR3 is 11 residues. CDR3 in amino acids: CASSLSQPQHF. In DNA, the CDR3 is TGTGCCAGCAGTTTAAGTCAGCCCCAGCATTTT.

V and J are TRBV11-1 and TRBJ2-5; D unresolved. CDR1 SGHAT and CDR2 FQDESV come from the germline V gene (reference sequence). V was pared by 2 bases and J by 2 bases, with 9 bases between. This CDR3 spans 14 amino acids. CDR3 protein: CASSLKQLQETQYF. The CDR3 bases are TGTGCCAGCAGCTTAAAACAGCTACAAGAGACCCAGTACTTC.

This rearrangement joins TRBV2 to TRBJ2-3, with D possibly being TRBD1 (5 bases). With 10 bases removed from V and 2 bases from J, the gap between germline ends came to 16 bases. This CDR3 region has 14 residues. CDR1 and CDR2 from the germline V gene are SNHLY and FYNNEI. The CDR3, as DNA: TGTGCCAATCAGGGCAGCCAATACACAGATACGCAGTATTTT. The encoded protein is CANQGSQYTDTQYF.

The chain carries TRBV6-6 and TRBJ1-2, with 7 bases matching TRBD1. J gave up 6 bases and V 4 bases, and 8 bases lay outside the gene matches. Germline CDR1 MNHNY, CDR2 SVGAGI (reference sequence). There are 14 residues in the CDR3. Here the CDR3 DNA reads TGTGCCAGCAGTTCGTTACGACAGGGCGATGGCTACACCTTC. Protein sequence: CASSSLRQGDGYTF.

This sequence joins TRBV29-1 and TRBJ2-1; tentative D call: TRBD1 (8 bases). V lost 7 bases and J lost 4, with 29 bases in between. CDR3 length: 18 amino acids. Germline V gives CDR1 SQVTM, CDR2 ANQGSEA. The CDR3 loop is CSDTQGVGGSVRYNEQFF. The CDR3 nucleotides are TGCAGCGATACACAGGGGGTAGGCGGGAGCGTTAGATACAATGAGCAGTTCTTC.

The V gene is TRBV7-9, the J gene TRBJ2-5; TRBD1 agrees at 8 bases. V was clipped by 5 bases and J by 5 bases; unmatched bases: 13. CDR3 length: 16 residues. Germline V gene lookup returns CDR1 SEHNR and CDR2 FQNEAQ (reference sequence). CDR3 nucleotide sequence: TGTGCCAGCAGCGACCCGACAGGGGTCAATGGGGAGACCCAGTACTTC. Amino acids: CASSDPTGVNGETQYF.

The rearrangement joins TRBV11-3 to TRBJ2-1, with D maybe TRBD1 (5 bases). The CDR3 is 14 amino acids. The V gene lost 5 bases and the J gene lost 4 bases, with 12 bases spanning the gap. Germline lookup yields CDR1 SGHNT and CDR2 YENEEA. CDR3 region: CASSLRQGYNEQFF. The CDR3 nucleotides read TGTGCCAGCAGCCTCCGCCAGGGTTACAATGAGCAGTTCTTC.

The rearrangement joins TRBV11-1 to TRBJ2-7, with 8 bases identical to TRBD1. Per the germline V gene, CDR1 is SGHAT and CDR2 is FQDESV (reference sequence). The CDR3 is 14 amino acids. V was clipped by 2 bases and J by 2 bases; unmatched bases: 2. CDR3 DNA sequence: TGTGCCAGCAGCTTACAGGACAGGGCCTACGAGCAGTACTTC. It specifies CASSLQDRAYEQYF. The full variable domain, rest sourced from reference TRBV11-1 and TRBJ2-7, is EAEVAQSPRYKITEKSQAVAFWCDPISGHATLYWYRQILGQGPELLVQFQDESVVDDSQLPKDRFSAERLKGVDSTLKIQPAELGDSAMYLCASSLQDRAYEQYFGPGTRLTVT.

In its sample, this clone was seen a few times. The identical CDR3 is also encoded by other nucleotide sequences in the sample. The V and J genes are TRBV27 and TRBJ1-3; TRBD1 might be the D (5 bases). This CDR3 region has 14 residues. Germline CDR1 MNHEY, CDR2 SMNVEV (reference sequence). The germline V and J ends were trimmed by 4 bases and 2 bases, with 9 bases remaining between them. The CDR3 DNA follows: TGTGCCAGCAGTTCCCGGGGCGCTGGAAACACCATATATTTT. It specifies CASSSRGAGNTIYF.

This clone came up once. This chain uses TRBV27 with TRBJ2-3, with D perhaps matching TRBD1 (5 bases). The CDR3 is made up of 11 amino acids. CDR1 and CDR2 from the germline V gene are MNHEY and SMNVEV (reference sequence). V lost 6 bases to trimming and J lost 12 bases, with 13 bases between them. As DNA, the CDR3 is TGTGCCAGCAGCCAGGGTCCCTCTCAGTATTTT. This codes for CASSQGPSQYF.

The chain uses TRBV9 and TRBJ2-7; 12 bases agree with TRBD2. J was trimmed by 4 bases and V by 3 bases; bases with no gene match: 2. Germline CDR1 is SGDLS and CDR2 is YYNGEE. CDR3 length equals 14 residues. CDR3 DNA: TGTGCCAGCAGCGAGACTAGCGGGAGTTACGAGCAGTACTTC. Protein sequence: CASSETSGSYEQYF.

V is TRBV7-3 and J is TRBJ2-1; 7 positions agree with TRBD2. There are 15 residues in the CDR3. The germline V gene has CDR1 SGHTA and CDR2 FQGTGA. V was pared by 5 bases and J by 4 bases, with 8 bases of the junction left unmatched. In DNA, the CDR3 is TGTGCCAGCAGCCCCGGGGTAGCGGGTTACAATGAGCAGTTCTTC. The encoded protein is CASSPGVAGYNEQFF. The entire variable domain, with the rest obtained from reference TRBV7-3 and TRBJ2-1, is as follows: GAGVSQTPSNKVTEKGKYVELRCDPISGHTALYWYRQSLGQGPEFLIYFQGTGAADDSGLPNDRFFAVRPEGSVSTLKIQRTERGDSAVYLCASSPGVAGYNEQFFGPGTRLTVL.

V is TRBV6-5 and J is TRBJ1-2, with no clear D. The V end was cut by 5 bases, the J end by 1 base, with 8 bases between. The CDR3 covers 13 residues. Germline V gene data show CDR1 as MNHEY and CDR2 as SVGAGI. DNA for the CDR3: TGTGCCAGCAGTGTGGGAAGTAACTATGGCTACACCTTC. The encoded protein is CASSVGSNYGYTF.

The chain has TRBV4-2 and TRBJ1-1, with D possibly TRBD1 on 5 matching bases. This CDR3 is 15 amino acids long. Trimming left V 0 bases short and J 4 bases short, with 12 bases between. Germline assignment: CDR1 LGHNA and CDR2 YNFKEQ. The CDR3 protein is CASSQDQAGSTEAFF. The CDR3 nucleotides are TGTGCCAGCAGCCAAGATCAAGCAGGGTCCACTGAAGCTTTCTTT.

This chain connects TRBV7-7 to TRBJ1-2, with D unresolved. The V end was cut by 4 bases, the J end by 8 bases, with 11 bases between. The CDR3 spans 12 residues. Per germline, CDR1 SSHAT and CDR2 FNYEAQ (reference sequence). CDR3 coding DNA: TGTGCCAGCAGCTCCTCAGACGGGGGCTACACCTTC. Translation: CASSSSDGGYTF. The full variable domain, its missing parts supplied by reference TRBV7-7 and TRBJ1-2, is GAGVSQSPRYKVTKRGQDVTLRCDPISSHATLYWYQQALGQGPEFLTYFNYEAQPDKSGLPSDRFSAERPEGSISTLTIQRTEQRDSAMYRCASSSSDGGYTFGSGTRLTVV.